The following is a T cell receptor beta chain sequence with its context. What it recognizes is unknown. V trimming: 2 bases; J trimming: 4 bases; junction bases outside the gene matches: 9. The CDR3 is 16 amino acids. A TCRbeta library incorporating unique molecular identifiers was prepared. TCRdb re-analysed the PCR reads in MiXCR, keeping a single row per CDR3 protein. The table includes about 460,000 distinct CDR3 sequences, 9.5% to 12% detected once. These data belong to a study of T-cell reconstitution after alpha-beta-depleted transplantation in children. General study points: Certain patients had high TCRbeta diversity at day 60, and it came from recipient T cells and thymic progenitors that survived.

The chain employs TRBV12-3 or TRBV12-4 and TRBJ2-3; 7 bases fit TRBD2. The receptor comes from a female patient between 2 and 15 years old who had a stem cell transplant for aplastic anemia, so the T cells may come from the graft donor. The source was PBMCs, mostly from graft donor cells, collected 180 days after TCRalphabeta/CD19-depleted stem cell transplant. CDR3 bases: TGTGCCAGCAGTTTACCGGGCGGGAGAAGGGCAGATACGCAGTATTTT. It encodes CASSLPGGRRADTQYF.